This is a list of T cell receptor beta chains from one sample in a study of T-cell reconstitution after alpha-beta-depleted transplantation in children. TCRdb passed the PCR reads through MiXCR, listing each CDR3 protein once. Of about 540,000 distinct CDR3 sequences listed, about 17% are singletons. The sequences come from PBMCs from the stem cell graft donor, collected from the stem cell graft. The receptors were gathered from a human donor who donated a stem cell graft to a child with acute lymphoblastic leukemia. CDR3s include the opening cysteine and the closing phenylalanine or tryptophan. The D gene is left open where the match is weak. Clone size is stated in some rows and not others, as once, few, many or a class when expanded.

clone_size j_call v_call d_call cdr3_aa cdr3_nt
NA TRBJ1-1 TRBV5-1 TRBD1 CASSLGTGETEAFF TGCGCCAGCAGCTTGGGGACAGGGGAGACTGAAGCTTTCTTT
NA TRBJ1-2 TRBV12-3/TRBV12-4 NA CASSFQQNYGYTF TGTGCCAGCAGTTTCCAACAGAACTATGGCTACACCTTC
NA TRBJ2-5 TRBV2 NA CASMSGEQETQYF TGTGCCAGCATGAGTGGGGAACAAGAGACCCAGTACTTC
NA TRBJ2-7 TRBV20-1 NA CSAIAVYEQYF TGCAGTGCTATCGCAGTATACGAGCAGTACTTC
few TRBJ2-7 TRBV10-3 NA CAISESKKPSYEQYF TGTGCCATCAGTGAGTCGAAGAAGCCTAGTTACGAGCAGTACTTC
NA TRBJ2-1 TRBV3-1 NA CASSQAGGANEQFF TGTGCCAGCAGCCAAGCAGGGGGGGCTAATGAGCAGTTCTTC
few TRBJ2-7 TRBV5-1 NA CASSLVMGNAEQYF TGCGCCAGCAGCTTGGTTATGGGTAATGCGGAGCAGTACTTC
few TRBJ1-1 TRBV12-3/TRBV12-4 TRBD1 CASSLVIPGGNTEAFF TGTGCCAGCAGTTTAGTTATTCCAGGGGGTAACACTGAAGCTTTCTTT
NA TRBJ2-3 TRBV5-1 NA CASSGRDTGTQYF TGCGCCAGCAGCGGCCGGGACACAGGTACGCAGTATTTT
few TRBJ2-7 TRBV7-9 NA CASSPRDTGSYEQYF TGTGCCAGCAGCCCACGGGACACCGGCTCCTACGAGCAGTACTTC
few TRBJ2-7 TRBV18 NA CASSPPGYGQVGEQYF TGTGCCAGCTCACCACCGGGGTATGGTCAGGTAGGCGAGCAGTACTTC
few TRBJ2-7 TRBV20-1 TRBD2 CSASHRTSLEQYF TGCAGTGCTAGCCACAGGACTAGCCTCGAGCAGTACTTC
few TRBJ2-7 TRBV11-1 NA CASSPRQGGKGSSYEQYF TGTGCCAGCAGCCCGCGACAGGGAGGCAAGGGTAGCTCCTACGAGCAGTACTTC
NA TRBJ2-1 TRBV4-1 NA CASSTHLSGLAAGPYNEQFF TGCGCCAGCAGCACCCACTTATCAGGGCTGGCGGCGGGCCCCTACAATGAGCAGTTCTTC
few TRBJ2-1 TRBV5-1 TRBD2 CASSSGTSGRWNEQFF TGCGCCAGCAGCTCGGGGACTAGCGGGAGATGGAATGAGCAGTTCTTC
few TRBJ2-7 TRBV5-1 TRBD2 CASTELGGSDYEQYF TGCGCCAGCACCGAATTAGGCGGGAGTGACTACGAGCAGTACTTC
few TRBJ2-7 TRBV5-1 NA CASSFALLSSYEQYF TGCGCCAGCAGCTTCGCTCTGCTGAGCTCCTACGAGCAGTACTTC
many TRBJ2-3 TRBV10-3 NA CAASPGAWTDTQYF TGTGCCGCTTCCCCCGGGGCTTGGACAGATACGCAGTATTTT
few TRBJ2-1 TRBV5-4 TRBD2 CASSSWGSGSLDEQFF TGTGCCAGCAGCTCTTGGGGGAGCGGGAGTCTCGATGAGCAGTTCTTC
many TRBJ1-2 TRBV20-1 NA CSASSRSGYTF TGCAGTGCTAGTTCTCGTTCTGGCTACACCTTC
NA TRBJ1-4 TRBV12-3/TRBV12-4 NA CASSTQGGNEKLFF TGTGCCAGCAGTACACAGGGCGGCAATGAAAAACTGTTTTTT
NA TRBJ2-1 TRBV12-3/TRBV12-4 NA CASSFSGTPSYNEQFF TGTGCCAGCAGTTTTAGCGGCACCCCCTCCTACAATGAGCAGTTCTTC
NA TRBJ1-1 TRBV5-1 NA CASSLATSTGTEAFF TGCGCCAGCAGCTTGGCAACCAGCACGGGAACTGAAGCTTTCTTT
few TRBJ2-3 TRBV20-1 TRBD2 CSAIAGLVDTQYF TGCAGTGCCATAGCGGGGCTCGTGGATACGCAGTATTTT
few TRBJ2-7 TRBV13 NA CASSHGATYEQYF TGTGCCAGCAGCCACGGCGCCACCTACGAGCAGTACTTC
NA TRBJ2-3 TRBV20-1 NA CSADHPGRKVQYF TGCAGTGCAGATCATCCGGGACGTAAAGTTCAGTATTTT